Detailed here is one T cell receptor (beta chain). TCRdb's copy holds only in-frame clones and misses some; the assay was immunoSEQ multiplex PCR. The repertoire holds around 1.1 million clones, with roughly 80% as singletons. The data were taken from a study of shared clonotypes between healthy human individuals. Sequenced input: memory CD4+ T cells from PBMCs. This sample's subset: CD45RA-negative fraction. This receptor was taken from a man younger than 30 in good health. Some clones in this sample may be carry-over from other donors' samples.

The CDR3 DNA follows: TGTGCCTGGATTCCCGGGACAGGGTTGGGGGAGCAGTACTTC. Translated, it gives CAWIPGTGLGEQYF. The rearrangement joins TRBV30 to TRBJ2-7; 9 bases map to TRBD1. CDR1 is GTSNPN, CDR2 SVGIG, per germline (reference sequence). J lost 7 bases, V lost 4 bases, and 11 bases had no gene match. The CDR3 has 14 residues.